Listed here are 8 T cell receptor beta chains from one sample, sequenced in a study of blood T cells in healthy people across ages. For the second PCR, which ran for 7 to 11 cycles, a sample-barcoded 5' primer and a J-beta primer mix were used. TCRdb re-analysed the 5' RACE reads in MiXCR, keeping a single row per CDR3 protein. The table includes about 1.5 million distinct CDR3 sequences, around 42% detected once. The sample comprised blood. The receptors come from a woman aged 18-29 years in good health.

J is TRBJ2-7 and V is TRBV6-1; 9 bases align to TRBD1. The CDR3 consists of 16 residues. CDR1 and CDR2 (germline): MNHNS, SASEGT. The V gene end was trimmed by 5 bases and the J gene end by 6 bases; junction bases not matched to a gene: 14. The CDR3 protein is CASSPQTGQGLGEQYF. CDR3 nucleotides: TGTGCCAGCAGTCCCCAAACGGGACAGGGTCTGGGCGAGCAGTACTTC.

The J gene is TRBJ1-6, the V gene TRBV28, with TRBD1 identical over 8 bases. The ends lost 11 bases at V and 5 bases at J; junction bases unmatched: 14. The CDR3 spans 16 residues. Germline-derived CDR1 and CDR2 are MDHEN and SYDVKM. Written as DNA, the CDR3 is TGTGCCCTCGCCCCCGGGACAGGCTCTAATAATTCACCCCTCCACTTT. This codes for CALAPGTGSNNSPLHF. The full variable domain, its missing parts supplied by reference TRBV28 and TRBJ1-6, is DVKVTQSSRYLVKRTGEKVFLECVQDMDHENMFWYRQDPGLGLRLIYFSYDVKMKEKGDIPEGYSVSREKKERFSLILESASTNQTSMYLCALAPGTGSNNSPLHFGNGTRLTVT.

The V call is TRBV20-1, the J call TRBJ1-5, with D unresolved. Trimming stripped 4 bases from V and 11 bases from J, with 15 bases between. This CDR3 has 12 amino acids. Looked up from germline, CDR1 is DFQATT and CDR2 is SNEGSKA (reference sequence). DNA of the CDR3: TGCAGTGCTATTGCATACGGGCAGACCCAGCATTTT. Residues: CSAIAYGQTQHF.

Only a few counts were recorded for this clonotype. The V and J genes are TRBV12-3 or TRBV12-4 and TRBJ1-5; D gene uncertain. CDR3 length: 13 residues. The V and J ends lost 2 bases and 9 bases respectively, with 11 bases between them. CDR3 nucleotides: TGTGCCAGCAGTTTAAGTGGGGAGTGGCCCCAGCATTTT. Protein: CASSLSGEWPQHF.

This clonotype has just a few counts. This chain uses TRBV7-2 with TRBJ2-7; D ambiguous. This CDR3 is 14 amino acids long. The V end lost 5 bases, the J end lost 3 bases, and 14 bases lay between the germline ends. Looked up from germline, CDR1 is SGHTA and CDR2 is FQGNSA. CDR3 nucleotides: TGTGCCAGCAGCCCCCGGGTCCTATTCTACGAGCAGTACTTC. Translation: CASSPRVLFYEQYF.

This clonotype was detected ten times or more. This sequence joins TRBV20-1 and TRBJ1-2, with TRBD1 matching 7 bases. Trimming at V came to 1 base and at J to 3 bases, leaving 2 bases not matched to a gene. CDR1 DFQATT and CDR2 SNEGSKA come from the germline V gene (reference sequence). There are 13 residues in the CDR3. CDR3 DNA: TGCAGTGCTAGAGGACAGGGTGACTATGGCTACACCTTC. Protein: CSARGQGDYGYTF.

The rearrangement uses TRBV6-2 or TRBV6-3 and TRBJ1-5; the D is unclear. This CDR3 is built from 17 residues. The V gene's germline CDR1 is MNHEY and CDR2 SVGEGT. The germline V and J ends were trimmed by 0 bases and 2 bases, with 14 bases remaining between them. CDR3 DNA sequence: TGTGCCAGCAGTTACTCTTCGGGCCTCGGGGGCAATCAGCCCCAGCATTTT. Translated: CASSYSSGLGGNQPQHF.

This clonotype was observed a handful of times. The rearrangement joins TRBV20-1 to TRBJ2-5; 16 bases map to TRBD2. The CDR3 covers 16 residues. Germline CDR1 DFQATT, CDR2 SNEGSKA (reference sequence). J was trimmed by 3 bases and V by 8 bases; bases with no gene match: 9. The CDR3 loop is CSSIGTSGREEETQYF. CDR3 DNA: TGCAGTTCAATAGGGACTAGCGGGAGGGAAGAAGAGACCCAGTACTTC.